This T cell receptor beta chain was captured by sequencing in a study of neurological immune-mediated disorders. PBMCs numbering 2 million and stored at -80 C yielded the unsorted libraries. Study observations and caveats: The highest TCR clonal expansion occurred in HTLV-1-associated myelopathy; multiple sclerosis fell below healthy controls.

This CDR3 contains 18 residues. In germline, CDR1 is SNHLY, CDR2 FYNNEI. With 6 bases clipped from V and 5 bases from J, the junction kept 21 bases outside the gene matches. TCRdb passed the 5' RACE reads through MiXCR, listing each CDR3 protein once. The profile shows 45,000 to 65,000 distinct CDR3 sequences, more than 4% of them singletons. This clonotype was picked up many times. Its antigen is undetermined. This sequence was found in a man in his fifties or sixties with multiple sclerosis. The sequenced sample was PBMCs. This chain connects TRBV2 to TRBJ1-1; TRBD1 aligns across 7 bases. The CDR3 protein is CASRRDRESIGRRTEAFF. CDR3 nucleotides: TGTGCCAGCAGGCGCGACAGGGAGAGTATTGGCAGGAGGACTGAAGCTTTCTTT.